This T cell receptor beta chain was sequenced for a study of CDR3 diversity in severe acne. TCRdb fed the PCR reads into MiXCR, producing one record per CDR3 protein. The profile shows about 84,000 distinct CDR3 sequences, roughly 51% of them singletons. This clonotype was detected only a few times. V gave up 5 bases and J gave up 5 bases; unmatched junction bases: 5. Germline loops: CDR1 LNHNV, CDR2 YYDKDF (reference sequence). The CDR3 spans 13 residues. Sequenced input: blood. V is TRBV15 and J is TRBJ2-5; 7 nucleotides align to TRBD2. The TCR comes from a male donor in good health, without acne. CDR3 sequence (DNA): TGTGCCACCAGCGGAAGCGGGATGGAGACCCAGTACTTC. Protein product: CATSGSGMETQYF.